This passage covers 19 T cell receptor beta chains from one sample sequenced in a study of shared clonotypes between healthy human individuals. This table comes from immunoSEQ multiplex PCR, and its TCRdb copy is limited to in-frame clones, with some not included. The data contain about 2 million clones, roughly 94% of them singletons. Sequences were obtained from naive CD4+ T cells sorted from blood. The subset was: CD45RA+ positively selected. The origin of the receptors is a man younger than 35 in good health.

V and J are TRBV6-6 and TRBJ2-2; 7 bases line up with TRBD1. Germline V CDR1 and CDR2: MNHNY, SVGAGI (reference sequence). The CDR3 runs to 14 residues. The J segment lost 5 bases and the V segment lost 2 bases, leaving 2 bases of the junction unmatched. The chain's CDR3 is CASSYQGDTGELFF. Here the CDR3 DNA reads TGTGCCAGCAGTTACCAGGGGGATACCGGGGAGCTGTTTTTT.

CDR3 sequence reads: CASSSEAGYEQYF. In nucleotides, the CDR3 is TGTGCCAGCAGTTCTGAGGCCGGGTACGAGCAGTACTTC. The chain links TRBV27 to TRBJ2-7; D is undetermined. Germline CDR1 MNHEY, CDR2 SMNVEV (reference sequence). CDR3 length: 13 amino acids. The germline V and J ends were trimmed by 4 bases and 4 bases, with 11 bases remaining between them.

The V call is TRBV7-3, the J call TRBJ1-6, with D unclear. Trimming took 5 bases from V and 7 from J, leaving 12 bases between them. This CDR3 has 14 residues. Per the germline V gene, CDR1 is SGHTA and CDR2 is FQGTGA. The CDR3, as DNA: TGTGCCAGCAGCCCTACCGGGATGAATTCACCCCTCCACTTT. Encoded protein: CASSPTGMNSPLHF.

As regards this clone: One end of the junction fails to match germline, which may point to a read error. The gene calls are TRBV6-6 and TRBJ2-5; D not resolved. This CDR3 is 12 amino acids long. CDR1 and CDR2 from the germline V gene are MNHNY and SVGAGI (reference sequence). The CDR3: CAGSYIVETQYF. As DNA, the CDR3 is TGTGCCGGCAGTTACATTGTAGAGACCCAGTACTTC.

This chain connects TRBV5-1 to TRBJ2-2, with 11 bases identical to TRBD1. The CDR3 is 16 amino acids. The V gene end was trimmed by 4 bases and the J gene end by 7 bases; junction bases not matched to a gene: 9. CDR1 is SGHRS, CDR2 YFSETQ, per germline. Here the CDR3 DNA reads TGCGCCAGCAGCGTATGGACAGGGGGCCAAAACGGGGAGCTGTTTTTT. As protein: CASSVWTGGQNGELFF. The full variable domain, with the rest looked up from reference TRBV5-1 and TRBJ2-2, is KAGVTQTPRYLIKTRGQQVTLSCSPISGHRSVSWYQQTPGQGLQFLFEYFSETQRNKGNFPGRFSGRQFSNSRSEMNVSTLELGDSALYLCASSVWTGGQNGELFFGEGSRLTVL.

This rearrangement joins TRBV15 to TRBJ1-2; possible D gene TRBD1, 5 bases. The CDR3 length is 17 residues. CDR1 LNHNV and CDR2 YYDKDF come from the germline V gene (reference sequence). The ends were cut back, 4 bases at V and 4 bases at J, with 22 bases in the middle. CDR3 DNA sequence: TGTGCCACCAGCAAAGAAACGACCGGGACTAGGAGCTATGGCTACACCTTC. Protein: CATSKETTGTRSYGYTF.

CDR3 sequence: CASSLGGGMLFGYTF. Here the CDR3 DNA reads TGTGCCAGCAGCTTAGGAGGAGGGATGCTTTTCGGCTACACCTTC. The rearrangement uses TRBV11-2 and TRBJ1-2; D is uncertain. This CDR3 region has 15 residues. V lost 1 base to trimming and J lost 8 bases, with 17 bases between them. Looked up from germline, CDR1 is SGHAT and CDR2 is FQNNGV.

This chain joins TRBV7-9 and TRBJ1-1; no firm D call. In germline, CDR1 is SEHNR, CDR2 FQNEAQ (reference sequence). V was pared by 1 base and J by 0 bases, with 9 bases between. This CDR3 spans 15 amino acids. The CDR3 region has the DNA TGTGCCAGCAGCTTAGTACCGAATATGAACACTGAAGCTTTCTTT. This translates into CASSLVPNMNTEAFF. Filled out from reference TRBV7-9 and TRBJ1-1, the complete variable domain reads DTGVSQNPRHKITKRGQNVTFRCDPISEHNRLYWYRQTLGQGPEFLTYFQNEAQLEKSRLLSDRFSAERPKGSFSTLEIQRTEQGDSAMYLCASSLVPNMNTEAFFGQGTRLTVV.

V and J are TRBV18 and TRBJ1-5; D may be TRBD1 (6 bases). From germline, CDR1 is KGHSH and CDR2 LQKENI. Trimming took 2 bases from V and 6 from J, leaving 14 bases between them. This CDR3 region has 15 residues. The CDR3 spells CASSPGGGIGQPQHF. For the CDR3, the DNA is TGTGCCAGCTCACCAGGGGGCGGGATCGGTCAGCCCCAGCATTTT.

The gene calls are TRBV5-1 and TRBJ2-3; TRBD1 agrees at 7 bases. Trimming cost V 1 base and J 4 bases; bases outside gene matches: 9. Germline V gives CDR1 SGHRS, CDR2 YFSETQ. The CDR3 has 16 amino acids. CDR3 sequence: CASSLMSGGISDTQYF. DNA of the CDR3: TGCGCCAGCAGCTTGATGTCAGGGGGAATCTCAGATACGCAGTATTTT.

The chain recombines TRBV28 with TRBJ1-2, with D possibly matching TRBD1 (5 bases). The CDR3 covers 14 residues. Germline values: CDR1 MDHEN, CDR2 SYDVKM. Trimming removed 7 bases at V and 4 bases at J, with 16 bases between. In DNA, the CDR3 is TGTGCCAGCACCGACAAGGCAGGGCGCTATGGCTACACCTTC. It codes for CASTDKAGRYGYTF.

The chain employs TRBV7-9 and TRBJ1-1; TRBD1 agrees at 7 bases. The CDR3 totals 13 residues. The V gene end was trimmed by 6 bases and the J gene end by 2 bases; junction bases not matched to a gene: 3. From germline, CDR1 is SEHNR and CDR2 FQNEAQ (reference sequence). Here the CDR3 reads CASRGQRNTEAFF. The DNA of the CDR3 is TGTGCCAGCAGGGGACAGAGAAACACTGAAGCTTTCTTT.

V is TRBV9 and J is TRBJ2-2; 8 bases fit TRBD2. Germline CDR1 and CDR2: SGDLS and YYNGEE. The J segment lost 4 bases and the V segment lost 0 bases, leaving 2 bases of the junction unmatched. The CDR3 loop spans 15 amino acids. The CDR3 region is CASSVGRGATGELFF. CDR3 nucleotides: TGTGCCAGCAGCGTAGGGCGGGGGGCCACCGGGGAGCTGTTTTTT.

V is TRBV18 and J is TRBJ1-5, with a weak D call TRBD1 (5 bases). The CDR3 has 15 residues. CDR1 KGHSH and CDR2 LQKENI come from the germline V gene. V was shortened by 0 bases and J by 4 bases, with 10 bases between the two germline ends. The chain's CDR3 is CASSPPGTDNQPQHF. DNA of the CDR3: TGTGCCAGCTCACCACCGGGGACTGATAATCAGCCCCAGCATTTT.

This sequence joins TRBV29-1 and TRBJ1-2; 7 bases map to TRBD1. Germline CDR1 is SQVTM and CDR2 is ANQGSEA. The CDR3 is made up of 13 amino acids. With 6 bases clipped from V and 0 bases from J, the junction kept 4 bases outside the gene matches. The CDR3 reads CSVYRGANYGYTF. The CDR3 DNA sequence: TGCAGCGTCTACAGGGGCGCTAACTATGGCTACACCTTC.

The rearrangement links TRBV30 to TRBJ2-3, with no clear D. Trimming took off 5 bases at V and 3 bases at J, with 21 bases between the two ends. CDR3 length: 16 residues. Germline V CDR1 and CDR2: GTSNPN, SVGIG (reference sequence). Here the CDR3 reads CAWGRSDLSGTDTQYF. The CDR3 DNA reads as TGTGCCTGGGGTAGATCGGACCTAAGTGGAACAGATACGCAGTATTTT.

This chain joins TRBV28 and TRBJ1-1; tentatively, D is TRBD1 (6 bases). The CDR3 is 14 amino acids. Germline V CDR1 and CDR2: MDHEN, SYDVKM. Trimming took 8 bases from V and 0 from J, leaving 13 bases between them. CDR3 region: CASLRGGMNTEAFF. The DNA for the CDR3 is TGTGCCAGCCTGAGGGGGGGCATGAACACTGAAGCTTTCTTT.

The genes are TRBV19 and TRBJ2-3, with D possibly being TRBD1 (6 bases). This CDR3 contains 13 residues. V was shortened by 5 bases and J by 4 bases, with 10 bases between the two germline ends. Germline V gene sequence: CDR1 LNHDA, CDR2 SQIVND (reference sequence). CDR3 amino acids: CASSLGAPDTQYF. CDR3 bases: TGTGCCAGTAGTCTGGGGGCTCCAGATACGCAGTATTTT.

This chain links TRBV18 with TRBJ1-2; 9 positions match TRBD1. The CDR3 is 16 amino acids. Trimming took 2 bases from V and 6 from J; bases not matched to a gene: 10. Germline V gene lookup returns CDR1 KGHSH and CDR2 LQKENI. The CDR3 sequence: CASSPILGQGRHGYTF. The CDR3 coding sequence is TGTGCCAGCTCACCAATACTGGGACAGGGTCGTCATGGCTACACCTTC.